A selection of T cell receptor beta chains follows, all from one sample in a study of a mutant IDH1 vaccine in newly diagnosed glioma. The table came from immunoSEQ multiplex PCR; TCRdb's copy has only in-frame clones and leaves some out. The sample holds about 92,000 clones; roughly 85% are singletons and the top ten take 7% to 9%. Sequencing was performed on PBMCs, taken from a glioma patient treated with radiotherapy, temozolomide or both. The receptors here all came from a woman aged 45 to 65 with glioma. The conserved cysteine and the conserved F or W are not part of the CDR3 here. Each record gives: clone size, J gene, V gene, CDR3 protein. Clone size is stated in some rows and not others, as once, few, many or a class when expanded.

>-|TRBJ1-2|TRBV7-2
ASSAPRGYT
>-|TRBJ2-7|TRBV30
AWIRTGRVEQY
>-|TRBJ1-2|TRBV7-7
ASRGEVINYGYT
>few|TRBJ1-1|TRBV10-1
ASSPSNGLRRGEAF
>-|TRBJ1-2|TRBV9
ASSGDRALVYGYT
>-|TRBJ2-7|TRBV9
ASSVGDRDWVQY
>-|TRBJ2-3|TRBV7-2
ASNLQGTTQY
>-|TRBJ1-1|TRBV30
AWRPGVMNTEAF
>-|TRBJ1-1|TRBV18
ASSPEHGNTEAF
>-|TRBJ1-1|TRBV5-6
ASSLKRTNTEAF
>-|TRBJ2-3|TRBV19
ASRLARGRGGADTQY